The rows below give T cell receptor beta chains drawn from one sample of a study of T cell repertoires in cytomegalovirus infection. What these receptors recognize is not known. TCRdb used MiXCR to reprocess the reads, holding one entry per CDR3 protein. The table records around 750,000 distinct CDR3 sequences, about 31% of them present only once. The input for sequencing was cultured CD8+ T cells from PBMCs, taken from culture after CMV antigen stimulation. These TCRs come from a human donor in good health (CMV status not recorded). Some clones in this sample may be carry-over from other donors' samples. CDR3s include the opening cysteine and the closing phenylalanine or tryptophan. A D gene is named only where the DNA matches it firmly. A row's size may be missing; if present it is once, few, many or a size class.

V gene	clone size	J gene	D gene	CDR3 DNA	CDR3 protein
TRBV7-9	few	TRBJ2-7	TRBD1	TGTGCCATGGACAGGGGACACTACGAGCAGTACTTC	CAMDRGHYEQYF
TRBV7-6	-	TRBJ2-4	TRBD2	TGTGCCAGCAGCTCAACTAGCGTCCTAGCCAAAAACATTCAGTACTTC	CASSSTSVLAKNIQYF
TRBV24-1	-	TRBJ2-1	TRBD2	TGTGCCATTCAAGCGGGGAGCTCCTACAATGAGCAGTTCTTC	CAIQAGSSYNEQFF
TRBV7-6	few	TRBJ1-6	-	TGTGCCAGCAGCTTAGCGGGAGACTCACCCCTCCACTTT	CASSLAGDSPLHF
TRBV5-6	many	TRBJ1-1	-	TGTGCCAGCAGCTTTCCACCCCAGGATAAGAACACTGAAGCTTTCTTT	CASSFPPQDKNTEAFF
TRBV6-8	once	TRBJ2-1	TRBD2	TGTGCCAGCAGTTACTCAGCGGGGGGGAATGAGCAGTTCTTC	CASSYSAGGNEQFF
TRBV6-6	-	TRBJ1-1	TRBD1	TGTGCCAGCAGAGTGGGACAGGAAGCTTTCTTT	CASRVGQEAFF
TRBV14	-	TRBJ2-3	-	TGTGCCAGCAGCCAAGGCATATCCCAGTATTTT	CASSQGISQYF
TRBV24-1	-	TRBJ2-1	-	TGTGCCACCAGTGATTTAGGAGGGGGGCTCAATGAGCAGTTCTTC	CATSDLGGGLNEQFF
TRBV25-1	-	TRBJ2-2	TRBD1	TGTGCCAGCAGCTCAATTTTCCGGGACAGGGTGCACACCGGGGAGCTGTTTTTT	CASSSIFRDRVHTGELFF
TRBV27	-	TRBJ2-1	TRBD1	TGTGCCACGTCGGGACAGGGGTATGAGCAGTTCTTC	CATSGQGYEQFF
TRBV10-3	-	TRBJ1-2	-	TGTGCCATCAGTGAGTCGACTCGGGGGGCGCGCGGCTACACCTTC	CAISESTRGARGYTF
TRBV12-3/TRBV12-4	many	TRBJ2-3	-	TGTGCCAGCACCGACGGGACGGGTTGGGCAGATACGCAGTATTTT	CASTDGTGWADTQYF
TRBV2	-	TRBJ1-1	TRBD1	TGTGCCAGCAGGACCCCCCTCCGGACAGGGCCGGAGGACACTGAAGCTTTCTTT	CASRTPLRTGPEDTEAFF
TRBV27	-	TRBJ2-1	TRBD2	TGTGCCAGCAGCAATCTAAGAGCGGGGGGATACAATGAGCAGTTCTTC	CASSNLRAGGYNEQFF
TRBV9	-	TRBJ1-3	-	TGTGCCAGCAGCGAAGAAAAAGGCTTCTCTGGAAACACCATATATTTT	CASSEEKGFSGNTIYF
TRBV5-1	once	TRBJ1-1	-	TGCGCCAGCAGCCCCCCTCGGGCGGGGGAGGAGACTGAAGCTTTCTTT	CASSPPRAGEETEAFF
TRBV5-5	-	TRBJ2-1	TRBD2	TGTGCCAGCTGCTTACGGGGGGGCTACAATGAGCAGTTCTTC	CASCLRGGYNEQFF
TRBV20-1	-	TRBJ1-5	-	TGCAGTGCTAGCTATGGGACTAGCAATCAGCCCCAGCATTTT	CSASYGTSNQPQHF
TRBV19	few	TRBJ2-1	-	TGTGCTAGTAAAGGGGTCTGGGTCTCCTACAATGAGCAGTTCTTC	CASKGVWVSYNEQFF
TRBV19	-	TRBJ2-2	-	TGTGCCAGTAGTATAGGGCAGCCGATGAACACCGGGGAGCTGTTTTTT	CASSIGQPMNTGELFF
TRBV7-6	few	TRBJ1-1	-	TGTGCCAGCAGCTTAGCGGGTCCAGGGGCGAACACTGAAGCTTTCTTT	CASSLAGPGANTEAFF
TRBV5-1	few	TRBJ2-2	-	TGCGCCAGCAGCAAGGGACAGAACACCGGGGAGCTGTTTTTT	CASSKGQNTGELFF
TRBV9	few	TRBJ2-1	-	TGTGCCAGCAGAAAGGGGGACAATGAGCAGTTCTTC	CASRKGDNEQFF
TRBV20-1	few	TRBJ1-2	-	TGCAGTGCTAGATCCCCCCGGGCCTCCTATGGCTACACCTTC	CSARSPRASYGYTF
TRBV27	-	TRBJ1-4	-	TGTGCCAGCAGCGAACTTGCTCACCTGACAGGAGTTAATGAAAAACTGTTTTTT	CASSELAHLTGVNEKLFF
TRBV7-2	many	TRBJ1-5	TRBD1	TGTGCCAGCAGCCCAGATTACAGGGGTTGGGAGCCCCAGCATTTT	CASSPDYRGWEPQHF
TRBV10-2	-	TRBJ2-3	-	TGCGCCAGCACCGGAAACAGTGGGACCCAAGATACGCAGTATTTT	CASTGNSGTQDTQYF
TRBV5-4	once	TRBJ2-2	TRBD1	TGTGCCAGCAGCAAGGACAGGACGAACACCGGGGAGCTGTTTTTT	CASSKDRTNTGELFF
TRBV19	-	TRBJ1-6	TRBD1	TGTGCCAGTAGTATTGGGACAGGGGTTTCACCCCTCCACTTT	CASSIGTGVSPLHF
TRBV19	-	TRBJ2-7	TRBD1	TGTGCCAGTAGTATAGTTCGGGACAGGGTCAACGAGCAGTACTTC	CASSIVRDRVNEQYF
TRBV7-6	many	TRBJ1-6	-	TGTGCCAGCAGCCCCGGCGGGGGAAATAATTCACCCCTCCACTTT	CASSPGGGNNSPLHF
TRBV25-1	-	TRBJ1-2	-	TGTGCCAGCAGTGTACAGTTTGACTATGGCTACACCTTC	CASSVQFDYGYTF
TRBV4-3	-	TRBJ2-3	TRBD2	TGCGCCAGCAGCCAAGGGGTAGCGGGGGCAAACACAGATACGCAGTATTTT	CASSQGVAGANTDTQYF
TRBV28	-	TRBJ1-2	TRBD1	TGTGCCAGCAGCCAAACAGGGGGCAAAAACTATGGCTACACCTTC	CASSQTGGKNYGYTF
TRBV7-8	many	TRBJ1-2	TRBD1	TGTGCCAGCAGCTTAAGGGGGACAGGATATGGCTACACCTTC	CASSLRGTGYGYTF
TRBV7-9	few	TRBJ2-5	-	TGTGCCAGCAGCAAAACAGAAGGCGAGAGCCAAGAGACCCAGTACTTC	CASSKTEGESQETQYF
TRBV2	-	TRBJ1-6	-	TGTGCCAGCATCACGGGACAAGGAAATTCACCCCTCCACTTT	CASITGQGNSPLHF
TRBV2	few	TRBJ2-7	TRBD2	TGTGCCAGCAGTGACTTCGTGGTTTCGGGAGGTTACGAGCAGTACTTC	CASSDFVVSGGYEQYF
TRBV19	-	TRBJ1-1	-	TGTGCCAGTAGTCCACTAACTCAGGGGAGTCGCACTGAAGCTTTCTTT	CASSPLTQGSRTEAFF
TRBV15	-	TRBJ1-3	-	TGTGCCACCAGCAGAGATAGGTCACTCTCTGGAAACACCATATATTTT	CATSRDRSLSGNTIYF
TRBV6-1	few	TRBJ1-1	-	TGTGCCAGCAGTGAACATCCGATCGGGGGGGGCCCTGAAGCTTTCTTT	CASSEHPIGGGPEAFF
TRBV15	few	TRBJ1-3	-	TGTGCCACCAGCAGAGATCGAGACAGGAAGGGCACCATATATTTT	CATSRDRDRKGTIYF
TRBV7-3	-	TRBJ2-1	-	TGTGCCAGCAGCTTACTGGGGGAGGGGGGGGACAATGAGCAGTTCTTC	CASSLLGEGGDNEQFF
TRBV27	few	TRBJ2-2	-	TGTGCCAGCAGTTTATCGGACGGACCGAACACCGGGGAGCTGTTTTTT	CASSLSDGPNTGELFF
TRBV7-9	few	TRBJ1-1	TRBD1	TGTGCCAGCAGCCCGACAGGGGCTGAGCGAGCTTTCTTT	CASSPTGAERAFF
TRBV12-3/TRBV12-4	few	TRBJ2-1	-	TGTGCCAGCAGTTTACTCCCACTAGACTACAATGAGCAGTTCTTC	CASSLLPLDYNEQFF
TRBV7-6	few	TRBJ2-1	-	TGTGCTAGCAGCATCGGAGACAGGTCCCTGAGCCCCGAGCAGTTCTTC	CASSIGDRSLSPEQFF
TRBV7-1	-	TRBJ2-7	TRBD2	TGTGCCAGCAGCGAGGCGGCTAGCGGGGGAGTTTCTAACGAGCAGTACTTC	CASSEAASGGVSNEQYF
TRBV2	few	TRBJ2-7	TRBD1	TGTGCCAGCAGTGGGGGACAGGGCAACTCCTACGAGCAGTACTTC	CASSGGQGNSYEQYF
TRBV6-5	-	TRBJ1-1	-	TGTGCCAGCAGTTACCGCACCCTAGGGAACGAAGCTTTCTTT	CASSYRTLGNEAFF
TRBV4-1	-	TRBJ2-1	-	TGCGCCAGCAGCCAATCCCTGGGATCTGAGCAGTTCTTC	CASSQSLGSEQFF
TRBV7-3	-	TRBJ1-4	TRBD1	TGTGCCAGCAGTCGGGGACAGGACCATAATGAAAAACTGTTTTTT	CASSRGQDHNEKLFF